The sequence of this T cell receptor beta chain was determined in a study of shared clonotypes between healthy human individuals. Overall study: The composition of the donors was a couple of women and a few men aged 18 to 49. For every donor, three CD4 naive, three CD4 memory, two CD8 naive and one CD8 memory plates were used.

It was across several immunoSEQ plates that each subset's genomic DNA was evenly split. The protocol was immunoSEQ multiplex PCR, while the TCRdb copy is restricted to in-frame clones and leaves out a portion. Among roughly 2,300,000 clones listed, under 95% were seen once. Germline assignment: CDR1 MDHEN and CDR2 SYDVKM. The CDR3 extends over 12 amino acids. V was shortened by 3 bases and J by 9 bases, with 8 bases between the two germline ends. The sample taken for sequencing was naive CD4+ T cells from PBMCs. Noted subset: CD45RA+ positively selected. The chain couples TRBV28 to TRBJ2-2; D not resolved. This TCR was sampled from a man younger than 35 in good health. Some clones in this sample may be carry-over from other donors' samples. The CDR3 DNA reads TGTGCCAGCAGTTTTTCAGTGAGGGAGCTGTTTTTT. It translates to CASSFSVRELFF.